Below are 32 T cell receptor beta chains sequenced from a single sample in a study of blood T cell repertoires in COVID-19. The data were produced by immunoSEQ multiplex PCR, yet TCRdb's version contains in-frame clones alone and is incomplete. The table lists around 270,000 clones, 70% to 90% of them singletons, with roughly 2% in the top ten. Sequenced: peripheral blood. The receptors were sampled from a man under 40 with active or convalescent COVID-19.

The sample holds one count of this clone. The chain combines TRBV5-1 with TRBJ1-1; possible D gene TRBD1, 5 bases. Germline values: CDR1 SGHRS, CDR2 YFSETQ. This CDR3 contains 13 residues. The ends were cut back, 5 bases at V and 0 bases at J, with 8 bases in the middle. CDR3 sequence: CASRGGMNTEAFF. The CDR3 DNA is TGCGCCAGCAGGGGGGGAATGAACACTGAAGCTTTCTTT.

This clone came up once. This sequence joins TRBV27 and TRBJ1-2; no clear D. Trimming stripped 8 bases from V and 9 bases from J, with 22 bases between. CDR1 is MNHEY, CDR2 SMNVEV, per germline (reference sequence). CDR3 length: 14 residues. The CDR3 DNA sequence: TGTGCCAGCCTCGAACCCGGGGTGAACGGGCGCTACACCTTC. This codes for CASLEPGVNGRYTF.

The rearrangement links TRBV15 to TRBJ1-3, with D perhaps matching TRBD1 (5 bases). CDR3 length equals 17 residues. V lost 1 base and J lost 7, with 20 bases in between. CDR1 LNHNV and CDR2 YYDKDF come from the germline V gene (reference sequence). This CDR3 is CATSRVVHRGLFNTIYF. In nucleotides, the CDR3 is TGTGCCACCAGCAGAGTCGTACATAGGGGTCTATTTAACACCATATATTTT.

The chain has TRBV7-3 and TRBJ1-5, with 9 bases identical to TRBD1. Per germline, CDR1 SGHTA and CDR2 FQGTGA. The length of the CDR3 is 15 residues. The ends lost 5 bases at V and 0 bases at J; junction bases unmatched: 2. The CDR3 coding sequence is TGTGCCAGCAGCCGGACAGGGGATAGCAATCAGCCCCAGCATTTT. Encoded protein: CASSRTGDSNQPQHF.

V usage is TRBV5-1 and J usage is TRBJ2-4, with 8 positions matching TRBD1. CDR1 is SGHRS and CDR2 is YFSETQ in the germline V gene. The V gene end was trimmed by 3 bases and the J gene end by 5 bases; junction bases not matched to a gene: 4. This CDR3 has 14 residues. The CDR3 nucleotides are TGCGCCAGCAGCTCTGACAGGGGCCAAAACATTCAGTACTTC. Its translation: CASSSDRGQNIQYF.

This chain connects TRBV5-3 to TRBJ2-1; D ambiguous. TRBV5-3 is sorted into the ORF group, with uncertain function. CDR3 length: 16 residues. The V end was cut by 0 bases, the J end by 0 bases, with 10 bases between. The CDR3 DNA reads TGTGCCAGAAGCTTGGTTCAGGTCCCCTCCTACAATGAGCAGTTCTTC. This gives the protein CARSLVQVPSYNEQFF.

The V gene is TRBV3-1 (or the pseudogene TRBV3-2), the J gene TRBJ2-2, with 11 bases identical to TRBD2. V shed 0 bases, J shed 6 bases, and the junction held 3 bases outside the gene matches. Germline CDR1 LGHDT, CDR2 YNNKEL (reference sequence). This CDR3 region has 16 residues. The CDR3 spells CASSQDSGGAAGELFF. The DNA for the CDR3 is TGTGCCAGCAGCCAAGATAGCGGGGGGGCCGCCGGGGAGCTGTTTTTT.

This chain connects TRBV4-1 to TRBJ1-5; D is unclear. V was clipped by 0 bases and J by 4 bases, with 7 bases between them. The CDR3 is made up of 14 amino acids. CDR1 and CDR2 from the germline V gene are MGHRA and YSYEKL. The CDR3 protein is CASSQDNQNQPQHF. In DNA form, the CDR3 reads TGCGCCAGCAGCCAAGATAACCAGAATCAGCCCCAGCATTTT.

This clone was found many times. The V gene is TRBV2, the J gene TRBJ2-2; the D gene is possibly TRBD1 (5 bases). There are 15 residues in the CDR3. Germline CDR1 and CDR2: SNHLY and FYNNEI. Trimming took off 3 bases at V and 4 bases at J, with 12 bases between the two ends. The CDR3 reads CASSDSTAGTGELFF. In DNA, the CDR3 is TGTGCCAGCAGTGACTCGACAGCAGGCACCGGGGAGCTGTTTTTT.

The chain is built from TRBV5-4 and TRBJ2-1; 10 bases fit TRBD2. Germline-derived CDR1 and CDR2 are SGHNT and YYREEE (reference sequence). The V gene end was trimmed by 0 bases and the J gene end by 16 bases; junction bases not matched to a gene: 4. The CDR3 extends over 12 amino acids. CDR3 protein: CASSLELAGVFF. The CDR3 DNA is TGTGCCAGCAGCTTGGAGCTAGCGGGAGTCTTCTTC.

DNA for the CDR3: TGTGCCAGCAGCTTGGTCGGTATCCCAGCGGTTGGCTACACCTTC. It yields the protein CASSLVGIPAVGYTF. This rearrangement joins TRBV5-4 to TRBJ1-2; D remains unclear. Germline assignment: CDR1 SGHNT and CDR2 YYREEE (reference sequence). The CDR3 covers 15 residues. V lost 0 bases and J lost 7, with 16 bases in between.

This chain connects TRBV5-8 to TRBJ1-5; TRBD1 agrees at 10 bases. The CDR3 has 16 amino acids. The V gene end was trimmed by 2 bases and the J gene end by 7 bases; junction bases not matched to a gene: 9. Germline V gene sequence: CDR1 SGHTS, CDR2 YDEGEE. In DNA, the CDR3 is TGTGCCAGCAGCTTAGACAGGGGGCGCCTAGGACAGCCCCAGCATTTT. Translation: CASSLDRGRLGQPQHF. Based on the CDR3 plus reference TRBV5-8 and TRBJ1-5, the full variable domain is EAGVTQSPTHLIKTRGQQATLRCSPISGHTSVYWYQQALGLGLQFLLWYDEGEERNRGNFPPRFSGRQFPNYSSELNVNALELEDSALYLCASSLDRGRLGQPQHFGDGTRLSIL.

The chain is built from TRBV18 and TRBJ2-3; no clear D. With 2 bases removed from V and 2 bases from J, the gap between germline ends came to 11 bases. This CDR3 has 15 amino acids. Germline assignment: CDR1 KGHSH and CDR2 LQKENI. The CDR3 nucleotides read TGTGCCAGCTCACCAAATCAGGCGTCCACAGATACGCAGTATTTT. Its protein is CASSPNQASTDTQYF.

CDR3 sequence reads: CASSHFVGGPNSPLHF. The DNA for the CDR3 is TGTGCCAGCAGCCACTTCGTGGGGGGACCGAATTCACCCCTCCACTTT. V usage is TRBV3-1 (or the pseudogene TRBV3-2) and J usage is TRBJ1-6, with a tentative D call TRBD1 (5 bases). V lost 3 bases and J lost 7, with 16 bases in between. This CDR3 spans 16 amino acids. Germline V CDR1 and CDR2: LGHDT, YNNKEL (reference sequence).

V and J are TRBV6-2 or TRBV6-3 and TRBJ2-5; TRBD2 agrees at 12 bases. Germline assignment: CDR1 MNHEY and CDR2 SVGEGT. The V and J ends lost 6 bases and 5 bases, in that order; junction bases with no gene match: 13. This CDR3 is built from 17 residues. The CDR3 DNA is TGTGCCAGCAGCGGTACTAGCGGGGGGTTTTGGTCGGAGACCCAGTACTTC. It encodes CASSGTSGGFWSETQYF.

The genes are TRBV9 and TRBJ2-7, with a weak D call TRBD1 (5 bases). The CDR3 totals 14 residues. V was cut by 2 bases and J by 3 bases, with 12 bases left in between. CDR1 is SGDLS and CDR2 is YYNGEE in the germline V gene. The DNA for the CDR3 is TGTGCCAGCAGCGTGACAGATTTTGGCTACGAGCAGTACTTC. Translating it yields CASSVTDFGYEQYF.

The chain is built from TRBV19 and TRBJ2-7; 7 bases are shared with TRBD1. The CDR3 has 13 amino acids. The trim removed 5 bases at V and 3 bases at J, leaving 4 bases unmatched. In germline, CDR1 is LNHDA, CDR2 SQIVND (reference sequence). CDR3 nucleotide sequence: TGTGCCAGTAGTCCACGACAGGGCTACGAGCAGTACTTC. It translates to CASSPRQGYEQYF. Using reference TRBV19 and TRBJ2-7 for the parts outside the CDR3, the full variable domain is DGGITQSPKYLFRKEGQNVTLSCEQNLNHDAMYWYRQDPGQGLRLIYYSQIVNDFQKGDIAEGYSVSREKKESFPLTVTSAQKNPTAFYLCASSPRQGYEQYFGPGTRLTVT.

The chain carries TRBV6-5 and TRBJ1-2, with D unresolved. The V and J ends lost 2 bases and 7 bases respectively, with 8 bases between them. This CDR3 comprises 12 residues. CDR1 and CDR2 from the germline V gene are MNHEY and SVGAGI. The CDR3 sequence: CASSYAGSGYTF. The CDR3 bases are TGTGCCAGCAGTTACGCGGGGTCTGGCTACACCTTC.

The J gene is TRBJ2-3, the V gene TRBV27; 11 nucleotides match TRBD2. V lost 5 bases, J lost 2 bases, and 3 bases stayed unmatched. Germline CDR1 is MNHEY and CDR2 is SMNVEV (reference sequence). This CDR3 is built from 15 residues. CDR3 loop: CASSQGLADTDTQYF. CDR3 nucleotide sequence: TGTGCCAGCAGTCAGGGACTAGCGGACACAGATACGCAGTATTTT.

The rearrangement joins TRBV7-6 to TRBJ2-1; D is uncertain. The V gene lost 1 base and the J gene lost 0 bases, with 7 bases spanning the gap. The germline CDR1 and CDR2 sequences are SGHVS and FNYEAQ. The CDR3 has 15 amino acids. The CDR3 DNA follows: TGTGCCAGCAGCTTAGGGTTAGCCTCCTACAATGAGCAGTTCTTC. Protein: CASSLGLASYNEQFF.

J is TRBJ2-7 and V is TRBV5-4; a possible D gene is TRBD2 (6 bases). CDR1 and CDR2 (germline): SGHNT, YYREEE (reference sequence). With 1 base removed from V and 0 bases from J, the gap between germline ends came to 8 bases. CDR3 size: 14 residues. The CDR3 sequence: CASSLSGVSYEQYF. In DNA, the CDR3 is TGTGCCAGCAGCTTGTCGGGGGTCTCCTACGAGCAGTACTTC.

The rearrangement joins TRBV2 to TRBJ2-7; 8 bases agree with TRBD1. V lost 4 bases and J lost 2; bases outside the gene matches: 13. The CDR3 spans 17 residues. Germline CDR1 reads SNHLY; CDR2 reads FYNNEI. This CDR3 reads CASSGERTGPQTYEQYF. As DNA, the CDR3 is TGTGCCAGCAGTGGCGAGAGGACAGGGCCTCAAACCTACGAGCAGTACTTC.

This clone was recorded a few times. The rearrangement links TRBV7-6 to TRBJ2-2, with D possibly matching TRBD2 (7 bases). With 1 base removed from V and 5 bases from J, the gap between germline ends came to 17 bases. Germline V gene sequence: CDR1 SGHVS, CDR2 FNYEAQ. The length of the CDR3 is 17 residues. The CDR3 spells CASSLGAGAPGTGELFF. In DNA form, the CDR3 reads TGTGCCAGCAGCTTAGGGGCGGGGGCGCCGGGTACCGGGGAGCTGTTTTTT.

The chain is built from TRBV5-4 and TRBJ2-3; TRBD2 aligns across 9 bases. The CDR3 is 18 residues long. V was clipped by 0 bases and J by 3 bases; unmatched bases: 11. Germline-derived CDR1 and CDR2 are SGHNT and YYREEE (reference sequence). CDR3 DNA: TGTGCCAGCAGCTTGGAAATAAGGGCTAGCGGGGAAACAGATACGCAGTATTTT. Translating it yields CASSLEIRASGETDTQYF.

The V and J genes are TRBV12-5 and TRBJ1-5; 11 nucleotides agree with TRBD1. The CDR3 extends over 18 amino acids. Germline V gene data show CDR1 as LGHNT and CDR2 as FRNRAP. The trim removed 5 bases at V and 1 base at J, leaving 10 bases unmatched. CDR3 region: CASGLGQGALRSNQPQHF. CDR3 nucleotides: TGTGCTAGTGGTCTTGGACAGGGGGCATTAAGGAGCAATCAGCCCCAGCATTTT. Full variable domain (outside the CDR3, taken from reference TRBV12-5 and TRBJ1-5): DARVTQTPRHKVTEMGQEVTMRCQPILGHNTVFWYRQTMMQGLELLAYFRNRAPLDDSGMPKDRFSAEMPDATLATLKIQPSEPRDSAVYFCASGLGQGALRSNQPQHFGDGTRLSIL.

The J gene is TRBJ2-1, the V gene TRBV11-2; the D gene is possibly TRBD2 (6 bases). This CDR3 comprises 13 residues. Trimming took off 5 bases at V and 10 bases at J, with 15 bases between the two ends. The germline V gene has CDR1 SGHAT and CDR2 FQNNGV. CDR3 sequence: CASSKPGLPEQFF. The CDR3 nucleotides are TGTGCCAGCAGCAAACCGGGACTCCCGGAGCAGTTCTTC.

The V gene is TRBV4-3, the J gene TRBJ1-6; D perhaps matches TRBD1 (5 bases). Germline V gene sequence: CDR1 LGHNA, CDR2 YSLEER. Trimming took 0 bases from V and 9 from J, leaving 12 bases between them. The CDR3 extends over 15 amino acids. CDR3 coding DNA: TGCGCCAGCAGCCAAGAAAGCAGGGCCGCTTCACCCCTCCACTTT. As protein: CASSQESRAASPLHF.

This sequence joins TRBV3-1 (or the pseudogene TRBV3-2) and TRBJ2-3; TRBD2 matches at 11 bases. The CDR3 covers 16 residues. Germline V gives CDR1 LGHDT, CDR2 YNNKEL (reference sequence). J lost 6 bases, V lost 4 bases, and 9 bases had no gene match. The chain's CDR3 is CASSLGTSGDQDTQYF. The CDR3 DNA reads TGTGCCAGCAGCCTGGGGACTAGCGGAGACCAGGATACGCAGTATTTT.

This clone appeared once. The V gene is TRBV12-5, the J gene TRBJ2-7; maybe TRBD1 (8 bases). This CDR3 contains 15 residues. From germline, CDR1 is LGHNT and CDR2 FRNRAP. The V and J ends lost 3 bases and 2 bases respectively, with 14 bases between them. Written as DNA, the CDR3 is TGTGCTAGTGGTTTTTTAACAGGGGGGGCCTACGAGCAGTACTTC. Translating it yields CASGFLTGGAYEQYF.

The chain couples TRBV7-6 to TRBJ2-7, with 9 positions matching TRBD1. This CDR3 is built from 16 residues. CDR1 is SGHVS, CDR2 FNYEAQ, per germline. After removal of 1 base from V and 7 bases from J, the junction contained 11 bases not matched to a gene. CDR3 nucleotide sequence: TGTGCCAGCAGCTTAGGGTGGTCGGGACAGGGACGGGAGCAGTACTTC. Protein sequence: CASSLGWSGQGREQYF.

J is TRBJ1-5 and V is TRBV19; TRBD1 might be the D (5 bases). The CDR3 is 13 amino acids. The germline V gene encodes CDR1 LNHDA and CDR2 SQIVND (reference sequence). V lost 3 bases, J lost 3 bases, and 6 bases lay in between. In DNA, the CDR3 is TGTGCCAGTAGTATGGGGCCCAATCAGCCCCAGCATTTT. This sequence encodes CASSMGPNQPQHF.

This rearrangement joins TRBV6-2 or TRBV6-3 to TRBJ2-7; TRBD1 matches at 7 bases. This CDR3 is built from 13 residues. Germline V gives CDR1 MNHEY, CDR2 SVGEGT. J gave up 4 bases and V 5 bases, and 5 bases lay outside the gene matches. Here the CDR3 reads CASSNRDSYEQYF. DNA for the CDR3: TGTGCCAGCAGTAACCGGGACAGTTACGAGCAGTACTTC.